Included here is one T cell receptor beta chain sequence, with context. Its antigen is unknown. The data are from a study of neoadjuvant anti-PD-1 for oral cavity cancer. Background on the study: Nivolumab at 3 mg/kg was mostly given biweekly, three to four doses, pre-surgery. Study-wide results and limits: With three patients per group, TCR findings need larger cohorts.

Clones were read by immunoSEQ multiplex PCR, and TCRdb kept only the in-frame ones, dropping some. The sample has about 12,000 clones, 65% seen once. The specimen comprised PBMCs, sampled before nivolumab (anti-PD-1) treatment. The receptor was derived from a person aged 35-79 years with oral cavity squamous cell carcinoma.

The CDR3 is CASTKRLNFNEQFF. In nucleotides, the CDR3 is TGCGCCAGCACGAAGCGGCTTAACTTCAATGAGCAGTTCTTC. The chain joins TRBV5-1 to TRBJ2-1; TRBD2 is a possible D gene (5 bases). V was trimmed by 6 bases and J by 6 bases, leaving 16 bases between them. In germline, CDR1 is SGHRS, CDR2 YFSETQ. The length of the CDR3 is 14 residues.